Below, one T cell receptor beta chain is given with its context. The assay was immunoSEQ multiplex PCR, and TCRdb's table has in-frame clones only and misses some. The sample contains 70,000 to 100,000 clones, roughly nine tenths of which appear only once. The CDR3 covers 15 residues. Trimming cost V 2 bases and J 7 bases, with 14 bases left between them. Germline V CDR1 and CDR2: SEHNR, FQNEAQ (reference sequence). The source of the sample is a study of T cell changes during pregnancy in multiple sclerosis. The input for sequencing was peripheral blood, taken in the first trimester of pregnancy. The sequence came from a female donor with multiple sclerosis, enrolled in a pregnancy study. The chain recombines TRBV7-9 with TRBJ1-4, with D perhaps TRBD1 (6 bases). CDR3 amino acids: CASSLPQGGGEKLFF. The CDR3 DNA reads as TGTGCCAGCAGCTTACCACAGGGCGGCGGTGAAAAACTGTTTTTT.